These 23 T cell receptor beta chains originate from one sample sequenced in a study of cytotoxic CD8 clonotypes in ibrutinib-treated CLL. The method was immunoSEQ multiplex PCR; TCRdb's version includes in-frame clones alone and lacks a portion of them. The sample records around 310,000 clones, roughly 79% being singletons. The sequences come from PBMCs, collected before ibrutinib treatment. The receptors were sampled from a human donor with chronic lymphocytic leukemia.

The J gene is TRBJ2-6, the V gene TRBV5-1; unclear D gene. V lost 0 bases and J 4 bases, leaving 20 bases between the germline ends. CDR1 and CDR2 (germline): SGHRS, YFSETQ. This CDR3 comprises 19 residues. CDR3 sequence (DNA): TGCGCCAGCAGCTTGGTTGCTTTAGAGAGTAAAAGAGGGGCCAACGTCCTGACTTTC. Encoded protein: CASSLVALESKRGANVLTF. The full variable domain, completed using reference TRBV5-1 and TRBJ2-6, is KAGVTQTPRYLIKTRGQQVTLSCSPISGHRSVSWYQQTPGQGLQFLFEYFSETQRNKGNFPGRFSGRQFSNSRSEMNVSTLELGDSALYLCASSLVALESKRGANVLTFGAGSRLTVL.

This clone was seen a handful of times. V is TRBV10-1 and J is TRBJ2-5, with 8 positions matching TRBD1. The CDR3 has 13 amino acids. Germline-derived CDR1 and CDR2 are WNHNN and SYGVQD (reference sequence). V lost 9 bases and J lost 2; bases outside the gene matches: 5. The DNA of the CDR3 is TGCGCCAGACCCGGACAGGGACAAGAGACCCAGTACTTC. Amino acid sequence: CARPGQGQETQYF.

A single count supports this clone. The genes are TRBV5-6 and TRBJ2-5, with 7 bases aligning to TRBD1. This CDR3 is built from 14 residues. Germline trimming cut 3 bases from V and 1 base from J; bases unmatched to any gene: 3. Per the germline V gene, CDR1 is SGHDT and CDR2 is YYEEEE. The CDR3 DNA is TGTGCCAGCAGCTACCGGGACAGCCAAGAGACCCAGTACTTC. Its translation: CASSYRDSQETQYF.

This clone was seen only once. This chain joins TRBV15 and TRBJ2-7; D not certain. The V gene lost 0 bases and the J gene lost 2 bases, with 17 bases spanning the gap. CDR1 is LNHNV and CDR2 is YYDKDF in the germline V gene (reference sequence). CDR3 length: 17 residues. The CDR3 DNA sequence: TGTGCCACCAGCAGAGATCTTGGTTTAGCTCCCCCCTACGAGCAGTACTTC. This codes for CATSRDLGLAPPYEQYF.

The chain couples TRBV30 to TRBJ1-1; maybe TRBD1 (5 bases). In germline, CDR1 is GTSNPN, CDR2 SVGIG (reference sequence). Trimming removed 2 bases from V and 9 bases from J, with 16 bases in between. This CDR3 is 13 amino acids long. CDR3 sequence: CAWSNGASGQAFF. In nucleotides, the CDR3 is TGTGCCTGGAGTAATGGCGCCTCGGGGCAAGCTTTCTTT.

This rearrangement joins TRBV11-1 to TRBJ2-7; D is perhaps TRBD2 (6 bases). Trimming removed 5 bases at V and 2 bases at J, with 16 bases between. CDR3 size: 15 residues. Germline-derived CDR1 and CDR2 are SGHAT and FQDESV (reference sequence). CDR3 in amino acids: CASSLGGPMAYEQYF. The CDR3 nucleotides read TGTGCCAGCAGCCTCGGAGGGCCTATGGCCTACGAGCAGTACTTC.

The V gene is TRBV25-1, the J gene TRBJ2-7; 8 nucleotides align to TRBD2. J lost 2 bases, V lost 3 bases, and 9 bases had no gene match. The CDR3 loop spans 16 amino acids. Germline V CDR1 and CDR2: MGHDK, SYGVNS. The DNA of the CDR3 is TGTGCCAGCAGTGACTGGGCGGGAGGAAATCCCTACGAGCAGTACTTC. It is translated as CASSDWAGGNPYEQYF.

The rearrangement uses TRBV4-1 and TRBJ2-7; TRBD1 agrees at 8 bases. The germline gives CDR1 MGHRA, CDR2 YSYEKL. V dropped 4 bases and J dropped 2; count of bases not matched to a gene: 16. The length of the CDR3 is 18 residues. The CDR3 loop reads CASSLNPRGLSKTYEQYF. DNA of the CDR3: TGCGCCAGCAGCCTAAACCCCAGGGGGCTTTCCAAAACCTACGAGCAGTACTTC.

This clone was seen once. J is TRBJ2-7 and V is TRBV10-3, with 12 bases identical to TRBD2. The germline CDR1 and CDR2 sequences are ENHRY and SYGVKD. The ends lost 10 bases at V and 3 bases at J; junction bases unmatched: 7. CDR3 size: 14 residues. As DNA, the CDR3 is TGTGCCACAAGGCTAGCGGGAGGGCTCTACGAGCAGTACTTC. It specifies CATRLAGGLYEQYF.

The chain joins TRBV5-1 to TRBJ2-7, with D tentatively TRBD1 or TRBD2 (6 bases each). V lost 0 bases and J 5 bases, leaving 9 bases between the germline ends. CDR1 and CDR2 (germline): SGHRS, YFSETQ. The CDR3 sequence is 13 residues long. The CDR3 is CASSLVGGDEQYF. The CDR3 coding sequence is TGCGCCAGCAGCTTGGTGGGGGGCGACGAGCAGTACTTC.

This clone was counted only a few times. The chain has TRBV9 and TRBJ1-2; tentative D call: TRBD1 (6 bases). With 0 bases removed from V and 7 bases from J, the gap between germline ends came to 10 bases. This CDR3 has 13 amino acids. The V gene's germline CDR1 is SGDLS and CDR2 YYNGEE. The CDR3 nucleotides read TGTGCCAGCAGCGTAGTTGGGGGCGGTGGCTACACCTTC. It is translated as CASSVVGGGGYTF.

The chain is built from TRBV27 and TRBJ1-1, with D possibly matching TRBD1 (6 bases). The V end was cut by 1 base, the J end by 1 base, with 7 bases between. The CDR3 is made up of 14 amino acids. Germline V CDR1 and CDR2: MNHEY, SMNVEV (reference sequence). The CDR3 loop reads CASSLWGQNTEAFF. The CDR3 nucleotides read TGTGCCAGCAGTTTATGGGGGCAGAACACTGAAGCTTTCTTT.

The gene calls are TRBV7-2 and TRBJ2-5; a possible D gene is TRBD2 (7 bases). CDR1 and CDR2 from the germline V gene are SGHTA and FQGNSA. The CDR3 totals 15 residues. Trimming pared 2 bases from V and 9 bases from J, leaving 19 bases between. The CDR3 sequence: CASSLLTRGGRAQYF. In DNA form, the CDR3 reads TGTGCCAGCAGCTTATTGACTAGAGGGGGGAGGGCCCAGTACTTC.

V gene TRBV4-2 combines with J gene TRBJ1-5; 8 positions agree with TRBD1. There are 17 residues in the CDR3. The trim removed 0 bases at V and 2 bases at J, leaving 6 bases unmatched. Germline lookup yields CDR1 LGHNA and CDR2 YNFKEQ. Here the CDR3 reads CASSQDRTTGGNQPQHF. The CDR3 DNA reads TGTGCCAGCAGCCAAGATCGAACGACAGGGGGCAATCAGCCCCAGCATTTT.

The chain couples TRBV11-2 to TRBJ2-5, with 7 bases aligning to TRBD2. CDR1 is SGHAT, CDR2 FQNNGV, per germline. Trimming removed 5 bases from V and 0 bases from J; junction bases left unmatched: 9. The CDR3 contains 16 residues. CDR3 nucleotide sequence: TGTGCCAGCAGCCCAGCGGGGAGGGCAGACCAAGAGACCCAGTACTTC. Protein product: CASSPAGRADQETQYF.

The J gene is TRBJ1-2, the V gene TRBV29-1; a weak D match, TRBD1 (5 bases). V was trimmed by 6 bases and J by 3 bases, leaving 20 bases between them. The length of the CDR3 is 15 residues. Germline V lookup: CDR1 SQVTM, CDR2 ANQGSEA. The CDR3 nucleotides are TGCAGCGTCGAAATAGACAGCCTTGGGGACTATGGCTACACCTTC. Its protein is CSVEIDSLGDYGYTF. Full variable domain (missing parts from reference TRBV29-1 and TRBJ1-2): SAVISQKPSRDICQRGTSLTIQCQVDSQVTMMFWYRQQPGQSLTLIATANQGSEATYESGFVIDKFPISRPNLTFSTLTVSNMSPEDSSIYLCSVEIDSLGDYGYTFGSGTRLTVV.

V usage is TRBV5-1 and J usage is TRBJ1-1, with no clear D. V was trimmed by 9 bases and J by 2 bases, leaving 17 bases between them. The germline CDR1 and CDR2 sequences are SGHRS and YFSETQ. CDR3 size: 14 residues. The CDR3 nucleotides read TGCGCCACCTCCATGATGGACGGTAACACTGAAGCTTTCTTT. Translated, it gives CATSMMDGNTEAFF.

The V gene is TRBV27, the J gene TRBJ2-1, with D possibly TRBD2 on 6 matching bases. CDR1 MNHEY and CDR2 SMNVEV come from the germline V gene (reference sequence). Trimming cost V 3 bases and J 4 bases, with 16 bases left between them. The CDR3 extends over 16 amino acids. The chain's CDR3 is CASSFFLAVDYNEQFF. The CDR3, as DNA: TGTGCCAGCAGTTTTTTCTTAGCGGTGGATTACAATGAGCAGTTCTTC.

This chain joins TRBV20-1 and TRBJ1-3; no definite D call. Germline values: CDR1 DFQATT, CDR2 SNEGSKA (reference sequence). The CDR3 extends over 11 amino acids. Trimming removed 3 bases at V and 3 bases at J, with 3 bases between. CDR3 sequence (DNA): TGCAGTGCTAGTTATGGAAACACCATATATTTT. Translated, it gives CSASYGNTIYF.

This chain connects TRBV2 to TRBJ2-3, with D perhaps matching TRBD2 (6 bases). The V gene's germline CDR1 is SNHLY and CDR2 FYNNEI. CDR3 size: 13 residues. The CDR3 protein is CAAGRVLGDTQYF. Here the CDR3 DNA reads TGTGCGGCGGGGCGGGTCCTGGGAGATACGCAGTATTTT.

J is TRBJ1-2 and V is TRBV9; TRBD1 is a possible D gene (5 bases). With 2 bases removed from V and 4 bases from J, the gap between germline ends came to 15 bases. The germline gives CDR1 SGDLS, CDR2 YYNGEE. The CDR3 is 15 residues long. CDR3 in amino acids: CASSVTEIPIYGYTF. The CDR3 nucleotides read TGTGCCAGCAGCGTGACAGAAATCCCGATCTATGGCTACACCTTC.

The chain couples TRBV5-4 to TRBJ2-5; D is unresolved. The CDR3 sequence is 11 residues long. The germline V gene encodes CDR1 SGHNT and CDR2 YYREEE (reference sequence). Deletions cut 4 bases from V and 4 bases from J, with 5 bases between. DNA of the CDR3: TGTGCCAGCAGCGACCGAGAGACCCAGTACTTC. Translated: CASSDRETQYF.

The chain is built from TRBV29-1 and TRBJ2-5; 7 nucleotides agree with TRBD1. Germline CDR1 is SQVTM and CDR2 is ANQGSEA. The V and J ends lost 6 bases and 5 bases, in that order; junction bases with no gene match: 12. This CDR3 region has 14 residues. DNA for the CDR3: TGCAGCGTCGGAAAGACAGGGTGGGACGAGACCCAGTACTTC. It specifies CSVGKTGWDETQYF.